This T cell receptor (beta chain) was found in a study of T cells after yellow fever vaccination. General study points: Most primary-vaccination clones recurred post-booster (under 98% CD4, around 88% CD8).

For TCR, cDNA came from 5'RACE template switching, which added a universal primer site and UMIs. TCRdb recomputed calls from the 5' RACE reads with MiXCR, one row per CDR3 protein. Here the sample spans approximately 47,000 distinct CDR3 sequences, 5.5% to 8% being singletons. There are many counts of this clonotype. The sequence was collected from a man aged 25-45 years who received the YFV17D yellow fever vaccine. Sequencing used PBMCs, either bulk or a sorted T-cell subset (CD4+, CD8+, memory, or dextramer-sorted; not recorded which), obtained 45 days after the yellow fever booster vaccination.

The CDR3 spells CASSTASLASYEQYF. DNA for the CDR3: TGTGCCAGCAGTACAGCTTCCCTGGCCTCCTACGAGCAGTACTTC. The chain joins TRBV7-9 to TRBJ2-7; D call uncertain. This CDR3 comprises 15 residues. CDR1 and CDR2 from the germline V gene are SEHNR and FQNEAQ (reference sequence). V shed 6 bases and J shed 0 bases, with 15 bases lying between them.